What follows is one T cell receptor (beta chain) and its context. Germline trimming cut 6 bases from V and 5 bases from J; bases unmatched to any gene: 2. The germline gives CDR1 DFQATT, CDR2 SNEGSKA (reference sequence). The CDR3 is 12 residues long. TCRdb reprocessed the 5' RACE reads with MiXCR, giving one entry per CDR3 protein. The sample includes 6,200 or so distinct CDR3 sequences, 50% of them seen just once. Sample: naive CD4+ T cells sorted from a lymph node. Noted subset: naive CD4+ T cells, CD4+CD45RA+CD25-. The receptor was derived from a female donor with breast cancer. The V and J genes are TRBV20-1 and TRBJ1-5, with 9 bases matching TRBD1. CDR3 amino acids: CSARTGDQPQHF. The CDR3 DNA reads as TGCAGTGCCCGGACAGGGGATCAGCCCCAGCATTTT.